A single sample gave rise to the 10 T cell receptor beta chains below, sequenced in a study of T-cell memory formation after mild COVID-19. TCRdb ran MiXCR on the 5' RACE reads and lists one entry per CDR3 protein. The table records 250,000 to 300,000 distinct CDR3 sequences, 15% to 20% of them present only once. The specimen sequenced was PBMCs or a T cell subset sorted from them (not recorded which). Receptors were obtained from a man aged 18 to 30 who had mild COVID-19 (a few samples of this study predate the infection). Cell type and time point are not known.

The chain combines TRBV28 with TRBJ2-7, with 7 bases identical to TRBD1. From germline, CDR1 is MDHEN and CDR2 SYDVKM. Trimming removed 5 bases from V and 5 bases from J; junction bases left unmatched: 18. CDR3 length equals 17 residues. CDR3 protein: CASSTYRGIGPFHEQYV. The CDR3 bases are TGTGCCAGCAGTACATACAGGGGCATAGGGCCCTTCCACGAGCAGTACGTC.

The chain joins TRBV3-1 to TRBJ1-3, with D perhaps matching TRBD1 (6 bases). V gave up 3 bases and J gave up 0 bases, with 15 bases separating them. This CDR3 region has 17 residues. Germline CDR1 LGHDT, CDR2 YNNKEL (reference sequence). CDR3 protein: CASSHRAGGYSGNTIYF. The CDR3 nucleotides are TGTGCCAGCAGCCATCGGGCTGGGGGCTACTCTGGAAACACCATATATTTT.

This clonotype has only one observation. The V gene is TRBV7-9, the J gene TRBJ1-2; 8 positions match TRBD1. The CDR3 loop spans 13 amino acids. Germline V gene sequence: CDR1 SEHNR, CDR2 FQNEAQ (reference sequence). Trimming at V came to 4 bases and at J to 6 bases, leaving 4 bases not matched to a gene. CDR3 loop: CASSSQGEHGYTF. For the CDR3, the DNA is TGTGCCAGCAGCTCACAGGGGGAGCATGGCTACACCTTC. The full variable domain, with the rest looked up from reference TRBV7-9 and TRBJ1-2, is DTGVSQNPRHKITKRGQNVTFRCDPISEHNRLYWYRQTLGQGPEFLTYFQNEAQLEKSRLLSDRFSAERPKGSFSTLEIQRTEQGDSAMYLCASSSQGEHGYTFGSGTRLTVV.

This clonotype was seen only a few times. The V gene is TRBV12-3 or TRBV12-4, the J gene TRBJ1-5, with D possibly matching TRBD1 (6 bases). The CDR3 is 12 amino acids. V gave up 6 bases and J gave up 6 bases, with 9 bases separating them. The CDR3 region is CASREGGQPQHF. The CDR3 DNA reads as TGTGCCAGCAGGGAAGGGGGTCAGCCCCAGCATTTT.

This clonotype was detected only a few times. The V call is TRBV7-2, the J call TRBJ2-6; D is unclear. The germline V and J ends were trimmed by 1 base and 0 bases, with 4 bases remaining between them. CDR3 size: 15 residues. Germline-derived CDR1 and CDR2 are SGHTA and FQGNSA. CDR3 sequence (DNA): TGTGCCAGCAGCTTAGTCTACTCTGGGGCCAACGTCCTGACTTTC. It encodes CASSLVYSGANVLTF.

This clonotype was detected only a few times. The CDR3 bases are TGTGCCAGCAGCAGAGGGACACTTGGGGCCAACGTCCTGACTTTC. It specifies CASSRGTLGANVLTF. The chain employs TRBV9 and TRBJ2-6; D perhaps matches TRBD1 (6 bases). CDR1 and CDR2 (germline): SGDLS, YYNGEE. Trimming took 4 bases from V and 3 from J, leaving 11 bases between them. This CDR3 is built from 15 residues.

This clonotype showed up just a few times. This chain uses TRBV7-2 with TRBJ2-1; D is perhaps TRBD2 (5 bases). Germline V gene lookup returns CDR1 SGHTA and CDR2 FQGNSA. This CDR3 is 12 amino acids long. The V gene lost 11 bases and the J gene lost 9 bases, with 17 bases spanning the gap. The CDR3 protein is CAGGNPNGEQFF. The DNA of the CDR3 is TGTGCCGGAGGTAATCCCAATGGTGAGCAGTTCTTC.

The V gene is TRBV11-2, the J gene TRBJ1-6; D is undetermined. Trimming left V 6 bases short and J 8 bases short, with 11 bases between. The CDR3 covers 13 residues. The germline V gene encodes CDR1 SGHAT and CDR2 FQNNGV. CDR3 in DNA: TGTGCCAGCAGGCTGATAGGGTATTCACCCCTCCACTTT. Its translation is CASRLIGYSPLHF.

The rearrangement joins TRBV20-1 to TRBJ1-1, with D uncertain. Germline V CDR1 and CDR2: DFQATT, SNEGSKA (reference sequence). CDR3 length equals 12 residues. Trimming pared 4 bases from V and 1 base from J, leaving 7 bases between. In DNA form, the CDR3 reads TGCAGTGCTAACGAAAGGAACACTGAAGCTTTCTTT. The encoded protein is CSANERNTEAFF.

The rearrangement links TRBV19 to TRBJ2-3, with TRBD1 as a possible D gene (6 bases). V lost 3 bases, J lost 5 bases, and 15 bases lay in between. The CDR3 is made up of 15 amino acids. The germline V gene has CDR1 LNHDA and CDR2 SQIVND (reference sequence). This CDR3 is CASSIWGRRGDTQYF. DNA for the CDR3: TGTGCCAGTAGTATTTGGGGGCGGAGAGGAGATACGCAGTATTTT. Complete variable domain (other parts from reference TRBV19 and TRBJ2-3): DGGITQSPKYLFRKEGQNVTLSCEQNLNHDAMYWYRQDPGQGLRLIYYSQIVNDFQKGDIAEGYSVSREKKESFPLTVTSAQKNPTAFYLCASSIWGRRGDTQYFGPGTRLTVL.